This T cell receptor (beta chain) was sequenced during a study of shared clonotypes between healthy human individuals. Produced via immunoSEQ multiplex PCR; TCRdb's table is partial and in-frame only. Among about 2.3 million clones, approximately 95% were seen once, and the ten largest hold 0.39%. Germline CDR1 SGHRS, CDR2 YFSETQ. The CDR3 sequence is 16 residues long. The V gene lost 5 bases and the J gene lost 2 bases, with 20 bases spanning the gap. Only Caucasian adults living in Nashville, Tennessee made up the donor group. Naive CD4+ cells were CD45RA-selected; the remaining cells were memory. V gene TRBV5-1 combines with J gene TRBJ2-7; the D call may be TRBD1 or TRBD2 (5 bases each). The sample consisted of naive CD4+ T cells from PBMCs. As to subset: CD45RA+ positively selected. The origin of this receptor is a man in his late teens or twenties in good health. Some clones in this sample may be carry-over from other donors' samples. The CDR3 bases are TGCGCCAGCAGGGTAGGAGAGGGGACGTTCGCCTACGAGCAGTACTTC. It yields the protein CASRVGEGTFAYEQYF.